Given below is one TCR beta chain in context. Here immunoSEQ multiplex PCR was the method, and the copy in TCRdb shows in-frame clones only, minus some. The sample yields about 60,000 clones, around 80% seen once. CDR3 length: 16 amino acids. With 6 bases clipped from V and 0 bases from J, the junction kept 7 bases outside the gene matches. Per the germline V gene, CDR1 is LGHDT and CDR2 is YNNKEL (reference sequence). These data are taken from a study of blood T cell repertoires in COVID-19. This clonotype was obtained from a man aged 30 to 39 with COVID-19, enrolled during active disease. V is TRBV3-1 (or the pseudogene TRBV3-2) and J is TRBJ1-3; 8 nucleotides align to TRBD1. The sample was peripheral blood. Here the CDR3 reads CASSLGQGRSGNTIYF. The CDR3 nucleotides read TGTGCCAGCAGTCTTGGACAGGGACGCTCTGGAAACACCATATATTTT.